The 26 T cell receptor beta chains below come from one sample, sequenced in a study of cytomegalovirus exposure and HLA in healthy donors. The PCR used 60 Vbeta and 13 Jbeta primers. Generated by immunoSEQ multiplex PCR, the TCRdb table keeps only in-frame clones and is missing some. The table has about 160,000 clones, roughly 80% seen once. The sequenced sample was PBMCs. Source of these receptors: a girl between 10 and 17 years old in good health and CMV-seropositive.

This clone is a singleton in its sample. V gene TRBV7-8 combines with J gene TRBJ1-4; 9 nucleotides match TRBD1. The CDR3 is 11 residues long. In germline, CDR1 is SGHVS, CDR2 FQNEAQ. The V segment lost 4 bases and the J segment 16 bases; nucleotides outside the gene matches: 4. This CDR3 is CASSSDRGQFF. CDR3 sequence (DNA): TGTGCCAGCAGCTCGGACAGGGGACAGTTTTTT. The full variable domain, rest sourced from reference TRBV7-8 and TRBJ1-4, is GAGVSQSPRYKVAKRGQDVALRCDPISGHVSLFWYQQALGQGPEFLTYFQNEAQLDKSGLPSDRFFAERPEGSVSTLKIQRTQQEDSAVYLCASSSDRGQFFGSGTQLSVL.

This clone was counted once. The chain combines TRBV28 with TRBJ1-1; D is unclear. CDR1 MDHEN and CDR2 SYDVKM come from the germline V gene. With 7 bases removed from V and 1 base from J, the gap between germline ends came to 13 bases. The CDR3 spans 14 residues. The CDR3 sequence: CASMFQTENTEAFF. CDR3 DNA sequence: TGTGCCAGCATGTTCCAAACAGAGAACACTGAAGCTTTCTTT.

There are a few counts of this clone. The chain is built from TRBV10-1 and TRBJ2-3, with D possibly matching TRBD2 (6 bases). Trimming took 0 bases from V and 0 from J, leaving 13 bases between them. CDR3 length equals 17 residues. Looked up from germline, CDR1 is WNHNN and CDR2 is SYGVQD (reference sequence). The CDR3 protein is CASSESRAGTSTDTQYF. The CDR3 region has the DNA TGCGCCAGCAGTGAGTCGCGGGCGGGGACTAGCACAGATACGCAGTATTTT.

J is TRBJ2-2 and V is TRBV28, with TRBD1 matching 10 bases. The CDR3 contains 15 residues. CDR1 is MDHEN and CDR2 is SYDVKM in the germline V gene. The V gene end was trimmed by 8 bases and the J gene end by 4 bases; junction bases not matched to a gene: 7. CDR3 nucleotides: TGTGCCAGCCAGACAGGGGGCGAGTTCACCGGGGAGCTGTTTTTT. Its translation is CASQTGGEFTGELFF. The full variable domain, its missing parts supplied by reference TRBV28 and TRBJ2-2, is DVKVTQSSRYLVKRTGEKVFLECVQDMDHENMFWYRQDPGLGLRLIYFSYDVKMKEKGDIPEGYSVSREKKERFSLILESASTNQTSMYLCASQTGGEFTGELFFGEGSRLTVL.

The chain combines TRBV15 with TRBJ2-5; 10 nucleotides agree with TRBD1. J was trimmed by 5 bases and V by 8 bases; bases with no gene match: 11. CDR3 length equals 15 residues. Germline lookup yields CDR1 LNHNV and CDR2 YYDKDF (reference sequence). The CDR3 loop reads CATSPGTGESETQYF. DNA of the CDR3: TGTGCCACCTCCCCCGGGACAGGGGAGAGCGAGACCCAGTACTTC.

This clone was seen only once. J is TRBJ1-5 and V is TRBV30; 7 bases map to TRBD1. Germline CDR1 and CDR2: GTSNPN and SVGIG (reference sequence). J lost 5 bases, V lost 3 bases, and 10 bases had no gene match. This CDR3 is 15 amino acids long. As DNA, the CDR3 is TGTGCCTGGAGGCATCGACAGGGTGATTATCAGCCCCAGCATTTT. It yields the protein CAWRHRQGDYQPQHF.

The chain joins TRBV9 to TRBJ2-1; 9 positions agree with TRBD2. Germline lookup yields CDR1 SGDLS and CDR2 YYNGEE. The V segment lost 5 bases and the J segment 1 base; nucleotides outside the gene matches: 4. This CDR3 region has 15 residues. CDR3 protein: CASSVTSGSYNEQFF. CDR3 nucleotides: TGTGCCAGCAGTGTGACTAGCGGTTCCTACAATGAGCAGTTCTTC. Using reference TRBV9 and TRBJ2-1 for the parts outside the CDR3, the full variable domain is DSGVTQTPKHLITATGQRVTLRCSPRSGDLSVYWYQQSLDQGLQFLIQYYNGEERAKGNILERFSAQQFPDLHSELNLSSLELGDSALYFCASSVTSGSYNEQFFGPGTRLTVL.

The V and J genes are TRBV27 and TRBJ2-1, with TRBD2 as a possible D gene (5 bases). V was trimmed by 2 bases and J by 0 bases, leaving 11 bases between them. The CDR3 covers 16 residues. Looked up from germline, CDR1 is MNHEY and CDR2 is SMNVEV (reference sequence). The CDR3 loop is CASSLRRESSYNEQFF. As DNA, the CDR3 is TGTGCCAGCAGTTTACGACGGGAAAGCTCCTACAATGAGCAGTTCTTC.

The chain has TRBV7-2 and TRBJ2-7; possibly TRBD2 for D (7 bases). CDR1 and CDR2 from the germline V gene are SGHTA and FQGNSA. V was clipped by 5 bases and J by 6 bases, with 14 bases between them. The CDR3 spans 13 residues. The DNA of the CDR3 is TGTGCCAGCAGCCTTGGGGGGGCTGGCGAGCAGTACTTC. It specifies CASSLGGAGEQYF.

The gene calls are TRBV4-2 and TRBJ2-2; D not resolved. Germline values: CDR1 LGHNA, CDR2 YNFKEQ. V was shortened by 1 base and J by 3 bases, with 6 bases between the two germline ends. The CDR3 contains 14 residues. In nucleotides, the CDR3 is TGTGCCAGCAGCCAAGTTCCGGACACCGGGGAGCTGTTTTTT. Translation gives CASSQVPDTGELFF.

The V and J genes are TRBV29-1 and TRBJ1-5; the D is unclear. This CDR3 has 16 residues. Germline V CDR1 and CDR2: SQVTM, ANQGSEA. Trimming cost V 6 bases and J 9 bases, with 27 bases left between them. The CDR3 bases are TGCAGCGTGGAAACGGTCTCCCCTTTAATATATATGCCCCAGCATTTT. It codes for CSVETVSPLIYMPQHF.

The CDR3 DNA is TGCGCCAGCAGCTTCCCCATAGGACTAGCCGGTACAGATACGCAGTATTTT. Translated, it gives CASSFPIGLAGTDTQYF. The chain carries TRBV5-1 and TRBJ2-3; 8 bases align to TRBD2. With 2 bases clipped from V and 3 bases from J, the junction kept 11 bases outside the gene matches. This CDR3 has 17 amino acids. CDR1 is SGHRS and CDR2 is YFSETQ in the germline V gene.

V and J are TRBV28 and TRBJ1-1; no clear D gene. Germline loops: CDR1 MDHEN, CDR2 SYDVKM. V lost 6 bases, J lost 10 bases, and 15 bases lay in between. The CDR3 sequence is 12 residues long. The CDR3 coding sequence is TGTGCCAGCAGCCTACCCGACTCCGGAGCTTTCTTT. Its translation: CASSLPDSGAFF.

This clone was seen only once. This rearrangement joins TRBV11-2 to TRBJ2-3; 9 positions agree with TRBD2. V was clipped by 5 bases and J by 4 bases; unmatched bases: 7. The germline V gene has CDR1 SGHAT and CDR2 FQNNGV. The CDR3 loop spans 15 amino acids. CDR3 residues: CASSPGLAGADTQYF. In DNA, the CDR3 is TGTGCCAGCAGCCCAGGCTTAGCGGGAGCAGATACGCAGTATTTT. Combining the CDR3 with reference TRBV11-2 and TRBJ2-3 gives the whole variable domain EAGVAQSPRYKIIEKRQSVAFWCNPISGHATLYWYQQILGQGPKLLIQFQNNGVVDDSQLPKDRFSAERLKGVDSTLKIQPAKLEDSAVYLCASSPGLAGADTQYFGPGTRLTVL.

The chain employs TRBV4-2 and TRBJ2-3; a weak D match, TRBD2 (5 bases). From germline, CDR1 is LGHNA and CDR2 YNFKEQ. CDR3 size: 16 residues. The germline V and J ends were trimmed by 4 bases and 3 bases, with 17 bases remaining between them. CDR3 protein: CASSPYPGEWTDTQYF. The CDR3 DNA reads TGTGCCAGCAGCCCCTACCCCGGGGAGTGGACAGATACGCAGTATTTT.

The genes are TRBV18 and TRBJ2-1; 9 bases agree with TRBD1. Looked up from germline, CDR1 is KGHSH and CDR2 is LQKENI. Unmatched junction bases numbered 6, after V lost 3 bases and J lost 6 bases. The CDR3 contains 15 residues. Here the CDR3 reads CASSPSDRGGNEQFF. CDR3 bases: TGTGCCAGCTCACCGTCGGACAGGGGTGGCAATGAGCAGTTCTTC.

The V call is TRBV18, the J call TRBJ2-5; 9 nucleotides match TRBD2. Germline V gene data show CDR1 as KGHSH and CDR2 as LQKENI. This CDR3 contains 17 residues. The V segment lost 0 bases and the J segment 4 bases; nucleotides outside the gene matches: 9. The CDR3 DNA follows: TGTGCCAGCTCACCACCGCGGGGGGGAGAGCAAGCAGAGACCCAGTACTTC. This codes for CASSPPRGGEQAETQYF.

V gene TRBV11-1 combines with J gene TRBJ2-4; the match to TRBD2 covers 12 bases. Germline V CDR1 and CDR2: SGHAT, FQDESV (reference sequence). With 5 bases clipped from V and 10 bases from J, the junction kept 9 bases outside the gene matches. The CDR3 contains 15 residues. In DNA form, the CDR3 reads TGTGCCAGCAGCCCCGGACTAGCGGGAATAGGGATTCAGTACTTC. Amino acid sequence: CASSPGLAGIGIQYF.

This rearrangement joins TRBV9 to TRBJ2-7; TRBD1 aligns across 10 bases. After removal of 3 bases from V and 2 bases from J, the junction contained 14 bases not matched to a gene. The germline V gene has CDR1 SGDLS and CDR2 YYNGEE. The CDR3 has 18 residues. The CDR3 spells CASSGRDRGEGFTYEQYF. CDR3 coding DNA: TGTGCCAGCAGCGGTCGGGACAGGGGCGAGGGGTTTACCTACGAGCAGTACTTC. The complete variable domain, with remaining parts taken from reference TRBV9 and TRBJ2-7, reads DSGVTQTPKHLITATGQRVTLRCSPRSGDLSVYWYQQSLDQGLQFLIQYYNGEERAKGNILERFSAQQFPDLHSELNLSSLELGDSALYFCASSGRDRGEGFTYEQYFGPGTRLTVT.

The chain has TRBV18 and TRBJ1-2; 9 nucleotides line up with TRBD1. The V segment lost 3 bases and the J segment 4 bases; nucleotides outside the gene matches: 6. Germline V gene sequence: CDR1 KGHSH, CDR2 LQKENI. This CDR3 spans 15 amino acids. The CDR3 loop reads CASSPERTGAYGYTF. CDR3 coding DNA: TGTGCCAGCTCACCGGAGAGGACAGGGGCCTATGGCTACACCTTC.

This chain's CDR3 is CATSAPTRGGPETQYF. The CDR3 DNA reads as TGTGCCACCAGCGCTCCTACGCGGGGGGGCCCAGAGACCCAGTACTTC. The V and J genes are TRBV15 and TRBJ2-5; 9 bases line up with TRBD2. Trimming removed 5 bases from V and 4 bases from J; junction bases left unmatched: 11. Germline V gene sequence: CDR1 LNHNV, CDR2 YYDKDF (reference sequence). The CDR3 runs 16 residues.

The V and J genes are TRBV27 and TRBJ2-7; D is ambiguous. V was clipped by 2 bases and J by 6 bases, with 14 bases between them. CDR1 and CDR2 from the germline V gene are MNHEY and SMNVEV (reference sequence). There are 14 residues in the CDR3. The DNA of the CDR3 is TGTGCCAGCAGTTTAGCTAGTCTATCCCCCGAGCAGTACTTC. This translates into CASSLASLSPEQYF.

The chain couples TRBV27 to TRBJ1-2; a weak D match, TRBD1 (5 bases). The CDR3 sequence is 13 residues long. Germline CDR1 reads MNHEY; CDR2 reads SMNVEV (reference sequence). Trimming removed 4 bases at V and 5 bases at J, with 11 bases between. In DNA, the CDR3 is TGTGCCAGCAGTTATCCAGGGATGTATGGCTACACCTTC. As protein: CASSYPGMYGYTF.

This rearrangement joins TRBV5-5 to TRBJ1-4, with a weak D call TRBD1 (6 bases). This CDR3 is 14 amino acids long. The V and J ends lost 4 bases and 5 bases respectively, with 12 bases between them. Germline V gives CDR1 SGHKS, CDR2 YYEKEE (reference sequence). In DNA, the CDR3 is TGTGCCAGCAGCCCAGCAGACAGGAATGAAAAACTGTTTTTT. This translates into CASSPADRNEKLFF.

V gene TRBV11-2 combines with J gene TRBJ1-1; TRBD1 matches at 7 bases. There are 16 residues in the CDR3. J was trimmed by 6 bases and V by 5 bases; bases with no gene match: 15. Germline V gene lookup returns CDR1 SGHAT and CDR2 FQNNGV. CDR3 nucleotides: TGTGCCAGCAGCCCAGGATGGAAGGGGGCGCCCCCTGAAGCTTTCTTT. Amino acids: CASSPGWKGAPPEAFF.

The chain carries TRBV9 and TRBJ2-3; a possible D gene is TRBD1 (5 bases). The germline V gene has CDR1 SGDLS and CDR2 YYNGEE. There are 15 residues in the CDR3. The V gene lost 0 bases and the J gene lost 2 bases, with 10 bases spanning the gap. CDR3 loop: CASSVGAGNTDTQYF. The CDR3 region has the DNA TGTGCCAGCAGCGTAGGGGCAGGGAACACAGATACGCAGTATTTT.